This T cell receptor beta chain was documented in a study of T cell responses to AZD1222 COVID-19 vaccine. Assay used: immunoSEQ multiplex PCR; TCRdb lists only in-frame clones, some missing. The sample lists 100,000 to 130,000 clones; roughly 90% were seen once. The V gene end was trimmed by 5 bases and the J gene end by 4 bases; junction bases not matched to a gene: 4. The germline CDR1 and CDR2 sequences are SGHAT and FQNNGV. CDR3 length: 14 residues. This chain connects TRBV11-2 to TRBJ2-1; 8 bases map to TRBD2. The source is an adult in good health. This material consisted of peripheral blood, taken on day 0 of AZD1222 vaccination. The CDR3 DNA sequence: TGTGCCAGCAGCCGCGCGGGGGGATACAATGAGCAGTTCTTC. Translating it yields CASSRAGGYNEQFF.